The T cell receptor beta chain under discussion was sequenced for a study of blood T cells in healthy people across ages. On this clonotype: Its cognate antigen is unknown.

With a J-beta primer mix and a sample-barcoded 5' primer, a second PCR ran roughly 6 to 11 cycles. One entry per CDR3 protein, called by TCRdb with MiXCR from the 5' RACE reads. The sample includes hundreds of thousands of distinct CDR3 sequences, roughly 43% of them seen just once. The V end was cut by 4 bases, the J end by 4 bases, with 11 bases between. The germline gives CDR1 MNHEY, CDR2 SVGEGT. This CDR3 region has 14 residues. Overall study findings and caveats: Estimated diversity, derived from one million T cells, was regarded as an underestimate.

The chain recombines TRBV6-2 or TRBV6-3 with TRBJ1-5; D gene uncertain. The sequenced sample consisted of blood. The receptor was derived from a young man in good health. Here the CDR3 reads CASSSPGGNQPQHF. CDR3 bases: TGTGCCAGCAGTTCGCCGGGCGGTAATCAGCCCCAGCATTTT.